The next 21 T cell receptor beta chains were all read from a single sample in a study of T-cell reconstitution after alpha-beta-depleted transplantation in children (dated by TCRdb to 2015 to 2016). The library came from PCR. TCRdb records Illumina HiSeq 2500 as the sequencer. Molecular barcoding was employed in the preparation of TCR libraries, with unique molecular identifiers being used to normalize TCRbeta repertoire quantification. The public reads were run again by TCRdb, first through fastp at Q25 and then through MiXCR, and only productive beta chains were kept. All rows with the same CDR3 protein become a single entry with the most common DNA and genes. The sample records about 1,000,000 distinct CDR3 sequences, 25% to 30% of which are singletons. The top ten clones comprise roughly 27% of the sample. The sample's treatment or condition label, in plain terms: allogeneic hematopoietic cell transplantation with graft depleted of TCRalphabeta T cells and CD19 B cells.

Source: PBMCs, mostly from graft donor cells, taken 360 days after TCRalphabeta/CD19-depleted stem cell transplant. These receptors all stem from a boy younger than two who had a stem cell transplant for SCID, so the T cells may come from the graft donor.

V gene TRBV5-1 combines with J gene TRBJ1-1; 9 nucleotides line up with TRBD1. Unmatched junction bases numbered 7, after V lost 3 bases and J lost 4 bases. This CDR3 contains 15 residues. Germline V CDR1 and CDR2: SGHRS, YFSETQ. For the CDR3, the DNA is TGCGCCAGCAGCTGGGGACAGGGAGGACTCACTGAAGCTTTCTTT. This gives the protein CASSWGQGGLTEAFF.

The chain has TRBV15 and TRBJ2-7, with 7 bases that match TRBD1. Trimming cost V 5 bases and J 3 bases; bases outside gene matches: 7. The CDR3 is 14 residues long. The germline CDR1 and CDR2 sequences are LNHNV and YYDKDF (reference sequence). The CDR3: CATSAPGTDYEQYF. The CDR3 bases are TGTGCCACCAGCGCTCCCGGGACAGACTACGAGCAGTACTTC. The full variable domain, its missing parts supplied by reference TRBV15 and TRBJ2-7, is DAMVIQNPRYQVTQFGKPVTLSCSQTLNHNVMYWYQQKSSQAPKLLFHYYDKDFNNEADTPDNFQSRRPNTSFCFLDIRSPGLGDTAMYLCATSAPGTDYEQYFGPGTRLTVT.

This clonotype was picked up a small number of times. The chain uses TRBV11-2 and TRBJ2-5; TRBD1 agrees at 7 bases. CDR3 length: 15 residues. The germline V gene has CDR1 SGHAT and CDR2 FQNNGV. V shed 6 bases, J shed 2 bases, and the junction held 9 bases outside the gene matches. The CDR3 DNA sequence: TGTGCCAGCAGTAGACAGGGCGGGTATCAAGAGACCCAGTACTTC. This sequence encodes CASSRQGGYQETQYF.

This clonotype has just a few counts. The genes are TRBV29-1 and TRBJ1-1; weak D call: TRBD1 (6 bases). Germline V gives CDR1 SQVTM, CDR2 ANQGSEA. This CDR3 spans 16 amino acids. The ends were cut back, 3 bases at V and 1 base at J, with 18 bases in the middle. The CDR3 DNA sequence: TGCAGCGTTGAGAGACAGGTTCTTATTGGGAACACTGAAGCTTTCTTT. Translation: CSVERQVLIGNTEAFF.

This clonotype has a handful of counts. The V gene is TRBV12-3 or TRBV12-4, the J gene TRBJ1-1; the D gene is possibly TRBD1 (5 bases). The CDR3 is 15 residues long. Trimming took 5 bases from V and 3 from J, leaving 16 bases between them. The CDR3 DNA reads as TGTGCCAGCAGTGCGCGACAGTTTCGTTACACTGAAGCTTTCTTT. Its translation is CASSARQFRYTEAFF.

This chain joins TRBV9 and TRBJ1-1; D perhaps matches TRBD1 (5 bases). V lost 0 bases, J lost 0 bases, and 9 bases lay in between. Germline values: CDR1 SGDLS, CDR2 YYNGEE. The CDR3 totals 15 residues. Written as DNA, the CDR3 is TGTGCCAGCAGCGTAGGTTACAGGATGAACACTGAAGCTTTCTTT. It yields the protein CASSVGYRMNTEAFF.

The rearrangement uses TRBV4-1 and TRBJ1-5; the D gene is possibly TRBD1 (6 bases). The V and J ends lost 0 bases and 3 bases respectively, with 12 bases between them. This CDR3 contains 16 residues. Germline loops: CDR1 MGHRA, CDR2 YSYEKL. In DNA form, the CDR3 reads TGCGCCAGCAGCCAAGATCTTGGACAGACCAATCAGCCCCAGCATTTT. Translating gives CASSQDLGQTNQPQHF.

This clonotype was seen only a few times. The V and J genes are TRBV5-1 and TRBJ2-1, with TRBD2 identical over 13 bases. The CDR3 runs 18 residues. The germline V gene has CDR1 SGHRS and CDR2 YFSETQ. Trimming took 6 bases from V and 0 from J; bases not matched to a gene: 9. The DNA for the CDR3 is TGCGCCAGCACTCGGACTAGCGGGGGCCCCAGCTCCTACAATGAGCAGTTCTTC. Amino acids: CASTRTSGGPSSYNEQFF.

This chain connects TRBV19 to TRBJ2-3, with a weak D call TRBD2 (6 bases). Trimming took 0 bases from V and 3 from J, leaving 10 bases between them. This CDR3 spans 15 amino acids. The germline gives CDR1 LNHDA, CDR2 SQIVND (reference sequence). DNA for the CDR3: TGTGCCAGTAGTATAGATCGGGGGATGACAGATACGCAGTATTTT. Protein sequence: CASSIDRGMTDTQYF. Full variable domain (remainder filled in from reference TRBV19 and TRBJ2-3): DGGITQSPKYLFRKEGQNVTLSCEQNLNHDAMYWYRQDPGQGLRLIYYSQIVNDFQKGDIAEGYSVSREKKESFPLTVTSAQKNPTAFYLCASSIDRGMTDTQYFGPGTRLTVL.

The V call is TRBV20-1, the J call TRBJ1-1; a weak D match, TRBD1 (5 bases). CDR1 and CDR2 (germline): DFQATT, SNEGSKA (reference sequence). V lost 5 bases to trimming and J lost 4 bases, with 20 bases between them. The CDR3 has 15 amino acids. The CDR3 sequence is CSAPDRYKGSTEAFF. CDR3 DNA sequence: TGCAGTGCTCCCGACAGATACAAGGGATCCACTGAAGCTTTCTTT.

This chain connects TRBV5-1 to TRBJ1-1; 8 bases line up with TRBD1. V lost 1 base to trimming and J lost 3 bases; unmatched junction nucleotides: 8. CDR1 and CDR2 (germline): SGHRS, YFSETQ. The CDR3 spans 16 residues. The CDR3 spells CASSLWAGGRDTEAFF. The CDR3 nucleotides read TGCGCCAGCAGCTTGTGGGCAGGGGGCCGGGACACTGAAGCTTTCTTT.

The V gene is TRBV6-5, the J gene TRBJ1-5; a weak D match, TRBD1 (5 bases). Trimming took 0 bases from V and 6 from J, leaving 9 bases between them. The CDR3 loop spans 14 amino acids. The germline CDR1 and CDR2 sequences are MNHEY and SVGAGI. This chain's CDR3 is CASSYSRAGQPQHF. The CDR3 bases are TGTGCCAGCAGTTACTCCAGGGCGGGTCAGCCCCAGCATTTT.

The chain carries TRBV20-1 and TRBJ1-5, with TRBD1 matching over 7 bases. J lost 0 bases, V lost 8 bases, and 1 base had no gene match. Germline V gene sequence: CDR1 DFQATT, CDR2 SNEGSKA (reference sequence). CDR3 length: 12 amino acids. The DNA of the CDR3 is TGCAGTACAGGGGATAGCAATCAGCCCCAGCATTTT. Its translation is CSTGDSNQPQHF.

This sequence joins TRBV7-2 and TRBJ1-2, with 10 bases aligning to TRBD1. CDR3 size: 13 residues. The junction had 4 bases not matched to a gene; V was cut back by 5 bases and J by 7 bases. Germline-derived CDR1 and CDR2 are SGHTA and FQGNSA. Here the CDR3 reads CASSPDRGLGYTF. In DNA, the CDR3 is TGTGCCAGCAGCCCAGACAGGGGGCTTGGCTACACCTTC. The complete variable domain, with remaining parts taken from reference TRBV7-2 and TRBJ1-2, reads GAGVSQSPSNKVTEKGKDVELRCDPISGHTALYWYRQSLGQGLEFLIYFQGNSAPDKSGLPSDRFSAERTGGSVSTLTIQRTQQEDSAVYLCASSPDRGLGYTFGSGTRLTVV.

V gene TRBV29-1 combines with J gene TRBJ2-1; no firm D call. V was trimmed by 1 base and J by 3 bases, leaving 13 bases between them. Germline V gene sequence: CDR1 SQVTM, CDR2 ANQGSEA. This CDR3 comprises 15 residues. CDR3 amino acids: CSVEGRPGLYNEQFF. The CDR3 DNA reads as TGCAGCGTTGAAGGTAGACCGGGCCTCTACAATGAGCAGTTCTTC.

This sequence joins TRBV14 and TRBJ1-1; D is ambiguous. This CDR3 is built from 17 residues. Per the germline V gene, CDR1 is SGHDN and CDR2 is FVKESK. The ends were cut back, 0 bases at V and 1 base at J, with 15 bases in the middle. For the CDR3, the DNA is TGTGCCAGCAGCCAAGATCTCAGGTCGCGGACGAACACTGAAGCTTTCTTT. Its protein product is CASSQDLRSRTNTEAFF. Full variable domain (outside the CDR3, taken from reference TRBV14 and TRBJ1-1): EAGVTQFPSHSVIEKGQTVTLRCDPISGHDNLYWYRRVMGKEIKFLLHFVKESKQDESGMPNNRFLAERTGGTYSTLKVQPAELEDSGVYFCASSQDLRSRTNTEAFFGQGTRLTVV.

The rearrangement joins TRBV29-1 to TRBJ2-3, with TRBD1 matching 7 bases. J was trimmed by 0 bases and V by 3 bases; bases with no gene match: 3. Germline-derived CDR1 and CDR2 are SQVTM and ANQGSEA. The CDR3 has 14 residues. The CDR3 nucleotides read TGCAGCGTTGATGAACAGGGGAGCACAGATACGCAGTATTTT. It yields the protein CSVDEQGSTDTQYF.

CDR3 region: CASSQEARGNEQFF. CDR3 coding DNA: TGTGCCAGCAGCCAGGAGGCTAGGGGAAATGAGCAGTTCTTC. This chain joins TRBV11-2 and TRBJ2-1; D is tentatively TRBD1 or TRBD2 (5 bases each). The V gene's germline CDR1 is SGHAT and CDR2 FQNNGV. The V gene lost 5 bases and the J gene lost 7 bases, with 15 bases spanning the gap. CDR3 length equals 14 residues.

The chain is built from TRBV12-3 or TRBV12-4 and TRBJ2-1; D not resolved. There are 15 residues in the CDR3. Trimming stripped 6 bases from V and 0 bases from J, with 12 bases between. CDR3 sequence (DNA): TGTGCCAGCAGGGCCCTAGTGATCTCCTACAATGAGCAGTTCTTC. Protein: CASRALVISYNEQFF.

The chain joins TRBV11-2 to TRBJ2-7; 7 bases map to TRBD1. Germline values: CDR1 SGHAT, CDR2 FQNNGV. V shed 7 bases and J 4 bases; nucleotides not matched to a gene: 13. The CDR3 runs 15 residues. In DNA form, the CDR3 reads TGTGCCAGCACCCCAGGGGACAGAAGAGCTTACGAGCAGTACTTC. Residues: CASTPGDRRAYEQYF. Complete variable domain (other parts from reference TRBV11-2 and TRBJ2-7): EAGVAQSPRYKIIEKRQSVAFWCNPISGHATLYWYQQILGQGPKLLIQFQNNGVVDDSQLPKDRFSAERLKGVDSTLKIQPAKLEDSAVYLCASTPGDRRAYEQYFGPGTRLTVT.

V is TRBV20-1 and J is TRBJ1-1; D ambiguous. Germline loops: CDR1 DFQATT, CDR2 SNEGSKA (reference sequence). CDR3 length: 14 residues. Trimming left V 6 bases short and J 3 bases short, with 17 bases between. The CDR3 DNA is TGCAGTGCGGATCCGGAGGACGGATACACTGAAGCTTTCTTT. Protein: CSADPEDGYTEAFF.